Listed below are T cell receptor beta chains from one sample, sequenced in a study of control samples from healthy donors and cancer patients. The repertoire was sequenced with immunoSEQ multiplex PCR; TCRdb's copy has only in-frame clones and lacks some. Among 170,000 or so clones listed, 85% to 95% were seen once. Input material: blood. The receptors come from a woman younger than 30 in good health. Both conserved end residues are part of each CDR3. D genes are given only for firm matches. A clone size is listed for some rows: how often the clone was seen (once, few, many), or a class if it is expanded.

J gene: TRBJ1-6
D gene: -
clone size: -
V gene: TRBV18
CDR3 DNA: TGTGCCAGCTCCCTGACAGGCTTGGATTCACCCCTCCACTTT
CDR3 protein: CASSLTGLDSPLHF

J gene: TRBJ2-2
D gene: -
clone size: -
V gene: TRBV11-3
CDR3 DNA: TGTGCCAGCAGCCACGACGCCACCAAGGGCACCGGGGAGCTGTTTTTT
CDR3 protein: CASSHDATKGTGELFF

J gene: TRBJ2-2
D gene: TRBD2
clone size: -
V gene: TRBV4-1
CDR3 DNA: TGCGCCAGCAGCCTCCTTCGGACTAGCGGGAGTCGGGGGAGGGAGCTGTTTTTT
CDR3 protein: CASSLLRTSGSRGRELFF

J gene: TRBJ1-2
D gene: -
clone size: -
V gene: TRBV14
CDR3 DNA: TGTGCCAGCAGCCAAGGCCAGAGTGGCTACACCTTC
CDR3 protein: CASSQGQSGYTF

J gene: TRBJ2-7
D gene: -
clone size: -
V gene: TRBV6-5
CDR3 DNA: TGTGCCAGCCAGAGGGACCTTGCCCTCTTGAAGCAGTACTTC
CDR3 protein: CASQRDLALLKQYF

J gene: TRBJ2-7
D gene: -
clone size: -
V gene: TRBV9
CDR3 DNA: TGTGCCAGCAGCCCCTTCGCGGGTACATCCCACGAGCAGTACTTC
CDR3 protein: CASSPFAGTSHEQYF

J gene: TRBJ2-5
D gene: TRBD2
clone size: -
V gene: TRBV9
CDR3 DNA: TGTGCCAGCAGCGGCGGGACTAGAAGCCAAGAGACCCAGTACTTC
CDR3 protein: CASSGGTRSQETQYF

J gene: TRBJ1-1
D gene: -
clone size: -
V gene: TRBV6-5
CDR3 DNA: TGTGCCAGCAGGAGAGACGGTGAAGCTTTCTTT
CDR3 protein: CASRRDGEAFF

J gene: TRBJ2-7
D gene: TRBD2
clone size: -
V gene: TRBV7-2
CDR3 DNA: TGTGCCAGCAACCAGGACCAGCGGGGCGGGGAGCAGTACTTC
CDR3 protein: CASNQDQRGGEQYF

J gene: TRBJ1-1
D gene: -
clone size: -
V gene: TRBV28
CDR3 DNA: TGTGCCAGCAGTTTCGCCCTTAACACTGAAGCTTTCTTT
CDR3 protein: CASSFALNTEAFF

J gene: TRBJ2-3
D gene: -
clone size: -
V gene: TRBV10-1
CDR3 DNA: TGCGCCAGTAAAGCAGGGGGCACAGATACGCAGTATTTT
CDR3 protein: CASKAGGTDTQYF

J gene: TRBJ2-1
D gene: TRBD2
clone size: -
V gene: TRBV13
CDR3 DNA: TGTGCCAGCAGCTCTCGGACTAGCCGCAGTGAGCAGTTCTTC
CDR3 protein: CASSSRTSRSEQFF

J gene: TRBJ1-2
D gene: -
clone size: -
V gene: TRBV28
CDR3 DNA: TGTGCCACCTCAGAAACTACAGGGCCGGACTATGGCTACACCTTC
CDR3 protein: CATSETTGPDYGYTF

J gene: TRBJ1-2
D gene: -
clone size: -
V gene: TRBV4-1
CDR3 DNA: TGCGCCAGCAGCCAGTATATCGCGGGGGGCTCCTTCGGCTACACCTTC
CDR3 protein: CASSQYIAGGSFGYTF

J gene: TRBJ1-2
D gene: -
clone size: few
V gene: TRBV4-2
CDR3 DNA: TGTGCCAGCAGCCAGGCTCCACAGGGACCCTATGGCTACACCTTC
CDR3 protein: CASSQAPQGPYGYTF

J gene: TRBJ1-1
D gene: -
clone size: -
V gene: TRBV19
CDR3 DNA: TGTGCCAGTAAACGTACAGGGATGAGCACTGAAGCTTTCTTT
CDR3 protein: CASKRTGMSTEAFF

J gene: TRBJ2-2
D gene: -
clone size: -
V gene: TRBV28
CDR3 DNA: TGTGCCAGCAGACCCCGGAGGTGGGGATCGTACACCGGGGAGCTGTTTTTT
CDR3 protein: CASRPRRWGSYTGELFF

J gene: TRBJ1-2
D gene: -
clone size: -
V gene: TRBV19
CDR3 DNA: TGTGCCAGTAGTATAATGGGGGCGGACCATGGCTACACCTTC
CDR3 protein: CASSIMGADHGYTF

J gene: TRBJ2-7
D gene: TRBD1
clone size: -
V gene: TRBV5-4
CDR3 DNA: TGTGCCAGCAGCCACCGGGACAGGGCGAACGAGCAGTACTTC
CDR3 protein: CASSHRDRANEQYF

J gene: TRBJ2-7
D gene: TRBD2
clone size: -
V gene: TRBV6-6
CDR3 DNA: TGTGCCAGCGAGGGAGGGGCGGTCGAGCAGTACTTC
CDR3 protein: CASEGGAVEQYF

J gene: TRBJ2-7
D gene: -
clone size: once
V gene: TRBV7-2
CDR3 DNA: TGTGCCAGCAGCTTTGGACTAGGGGGCGAGCAGTACTTC
CDR3 protein: CASSFGLGGEQYF

J gene: TRBJ1-5
D gene: -
clone size: -
V gene: TRBV29-1
CDR3 DNA: TGCAGCGTTGCAACCCGAAACGAGACAGTTTACAATCAGCCCCAGCATTTT
CDR3 protein: CSVATRNETVYNQPQHF

J gene: TRBJ1-1
D gene: -
clone size: -
V gene: TRBV6-5
CDR3 DNA: TGTGCCAGCAGTTACTCGTTTAAGGGGCACACTGAAGCTTTCTTT
CDR3 protein: CASSYSFKGHTEAFF

J gene: TRBJ1-5
D gene: TRBD1
clone size: -
V gene: TRBV27
CDR3 DNA: TGTGCCAGCAGCCCTACAGGGGGCGTCAATCAGCCCCAGCATTTT
CDR3 protein: CASSPTGGVNQPQHF

J gene: TRBJ2-2
D gene: -
clone size: -
V gene: TRBV6-6
CDR3 DNA: TGTGCCAGCGCCACCGCCTTCACCGGGGAGCTGTTTTTT
CDR3 protein: CASATAFTGELFF

J gene: TRBJ1-6
D gene: -
clone size: once
V gene: TRBV5-1
CDR3 DNA: TGCGCCAGCAGCTTGGATCAGCGGGGGGAAGGACCCCTCCACTTT
CDR3 protein: CASSLDQRGEGPLHF

J gene: TRBJ2-5
D gene: TRBD1
clone size: once
V gene: TRBV2
CDR3 DNA: TGTGCCAGCTTGACAGGGGGCTATCAAGAGACCCAGTACTTC
CDR3 protein: CASLTGGYQETQYF

J gene: TRBJ1-1
D gene: -
clone size: -
V gene: TRBV28
CDR3 DNA: TGTGCCAGCAGTTTAAGGCAGGGGAGCACTGAAGCTTTCTTT
CDR3 protein: CASSLRQGSTEAFF

J gene: TRBJ1-4
D gene: TRBD1
clone size: -
V gene: TRBV3-1/TRBV3-2
CDR3 DNA: TGTGCCAGCAGCCAAGAATATGGCGGACAGGGAGGGTTAACTAATGAAAAACTGTTTTTT
CDR3 protein: CASSQEYGGQGGLTNEKLFF

J gene: TRBJ1-2
D gene: -
clone size: -
V gene: TRBV29-1
CDR3 DNA: TGCAGCGTTGAAGGCCTCGAGGGCAAAAGGGACTATGGCTACACCTTC
CDR3 protein: CSVEGLEGKRDYGYTF

J gene: TRBJ1-1
D gene: -
clone size: -
V gene: TRBV27
CDR3 DNA: TGTGCCAGCAGTTTATGGGGCCTGGGGGGCACTGAAGCTTTCTTT
CDR3 protein: CASSLWGLGGTEAFF

J gene: TRBJ1-1
D gene: -
clone size: -
V gene: TRBV6-6
CDR3 DNA: TGTGCCAGCAGTTACGCTGAAAACACTGAAGCTTTCTTT
CDR3 protein: CASSYAENTEAFF

J gene: TRBJ2-6
D gene: -
clone size: -
V gene: TRBV5-1
CDR3 DNA: TGCGCCAGCAGCTTGGCAGGCTCTGGGGCCAACGTCCTGACTTTC
CDR3 protein: CASSLAGSGANVLTF

J gene: TRBJ2-2
D gene: -
clone size: -
V gene: TRBV6-5
CDR3 DNA: TGTGCCAGCAGCACTGACGGGGAGCTGTTTTTT
CDR3 protein: CASSTDGELFF

J gene: TRBJ2-5
D gene: -
clone size: once
V gene: TRBV19
CDR3 DNA: TGTGCCAGTAGTATAGCGGGTGCAGGGCAAGAGACCCAGTACTTC
CDR3 protein: CASSIAGAGQETQYF

J gene: TRBJ1-2
D gene: TRBD1
clone size: -
V gene: TRBV29-1
CDR3 DNA: TGCAGCGTTGACCCGGGACAGCCTCCTTATGGCTACACCTTC
CDR3 protein: CSVDPGQPPYGYTF

J gene: TRBJ2-1
D gene: TRBD2
clone size: -
V gene: TRBV7-2
CDR3 DNA: TGTGCCAGCAGCTTAATCAGCGGGAGAGAACATGAGCAGTTCTTC
CDR3 protein: CASSLISGREHEQFF

J gene: TRBJ2-7
D gene: -
clone size: -
V gene: TRBV18
CDR3 DNA: TGTGCCAGCTCACCACCTAACCGCGGCTCCTACGAGCAGTACTTC
CDR3 protein: CASSPPNRGSYEQYF

J gene: TRBJ2-7
D gene: -
clone size: -
V gene: TRBV2
CDR3 DNA: TGTGCCAGCAGTGAAGCGCTTCGAGTAAGCTCCTACGAGCAGTACTTC
CDR3 protein: CASSEALRVSSYEQYF

J gene: TRBJ1-1
D gene: TRBD1
clone size: few
V gene: TRBV3-1/TRBV3-2
CDR3 DNA: TGTGCCAGCAGCCCGGGGACAGGGGGCAGGAACACTGAAGCTTTCTTT
CDR3 protein: CASSPGTGGRNTEAFF